This TCR beta chain was retrieved from a study of T cells in Graves' hyperthyroidism and ophthalmopathy (dated by TCRdb to about 2019). General notes on the study: Peripheral blood was sampled at the time of initial diagnosis, prior to any treatment. To identify distinguishing TCR V-J signatures, a discovery cohort of about 95 patients was used, comprising some 43 with Graves' ophthalmopathy and about 59 with stable Graves' hyperthyroidism. An independent validation cohort of under 20 hyperthyroidism patients and about 16 patients who later progressed to ophthalmopathy tested prospective prediction of ophthalmopathy. The roughly 100 discovery patients were divided at random into training and test sets in a 7:3 ratio. In more than 5 Graves' hyperthyroidism patients, the study also compared T-cell repertoires from thyroid tissue with T-cell repertoires from blood. After sampling, hyperthyroidism patients received methimazole starting at 30 mg daily, and ophthalmopathy patients received high-dose intravenous methylprednisolone. The paper describes TCR Vbeta CDR3 sequencing of about 140 peripheral blood samples, made up of about 40 ophthalmopathy patients, around 78 hyperthyroidism patients and roughly 17 progressor patients.

What the research found in general, with its limitations: Most expanded thyroid clonotypes (frequency above 0.001) were also detected in blood, suggesting blood repertoires may reflect thyroid immune responses. In validation, the model predicted progression to ophthalmopathy with 60% to 71% sensitivity and 72.22% specificity, a median of about 6 months before onset. A 13 V-J signature model separated ophthalmopathy from stable hyperthyroidism, with nearly 90% sensitivity and just under 84% specificity in cross-validation and 80%/75% in testing. No statistical method was used to fix the sample size in advance, and group allocation was not hidden from the investigators.

In the ophthalmopathy patients, disease was moderately to severely active, with a Clinical Activity Score of 3 or more, a NOSPECS grade of 4 or more, and a duration of less than 3 months. Patients with uncontrolled infections, other autoimmune diseases, pregnancy or lactation were excluded. Clinical symptoms, serum thyroxine and TRAb, thyroid ultrasound, and orbital computed tomography formed the basis for the diagnoses. PBMCs were separated from approximately 9.9 ml of fresh peripheral blood using Ficoll-Paque density gradient centrifugation. Trizol reagent was used to extract total RNA, and RNA quality was then checked on an Agilent 2100 Bioanalyzer. TCR beta CDR3 regions were amplified from RNA transcripts. The first round of RT-PCR for the TCR CDR3 was performed with the HTBI primer set and the Qiagen OneStep RT-PCR kit. Libraries were constructed in a second round of multiplex PCR, after which size selection and purification were carried out. Paired-end sequencing of the libraries was performed with 100 bp reads on an Illumina HiSeq2000. Concerning the study's data processing: Raw data were processed with SOAPnuke, discarding reads with adapters, uncalled bases, mean Phred below 15, or no exact constant-primer or identifier match. High-quality paired reads were merged using COPE v1.2.5, and each unique nucleotide sequence was defined as a clonotype. MiTCR v1.1 was used to align clonotypes to the IMGT TRBV, TRBD and TRBJ reference segments. Analysis was restricted to V-J combinations with a frequency above 0.0001, which covered roughly 99% of repertoires. The TCS score was defined as the ratio of F50 (clonal expansion) to E x V (chaos), calculated using BLOSUM62-based TCRdist between CDR3 peptides within each V-J. Welch's t-statistics and random forest reduced 500 to 650 V-J features to 13, which were used in a naive Bayes classifier (R e1071). The public reads were run again by TCRdb, first through fastp at Q25 and then through MiXCR, and only productive beta chains were kept. Rows matching on CDR3 protein sequence are summarized as one entry with the most common DNA and genes. These V and J calls are TCRdb output, not the study's own analysis. The sample yields over 350,000 distinct CDR3 sequences; roughly 20% were counted once. Together, the top ten hold about 38% of the sample.

The CDR3 numbers 16 residues from cysteine through phenylalanine. This entry keeps only the CDR3 DNA: 48 bases, framed from base 1. The trim is 2 bases for V and 1 base for J, with a gap of 14 bases between the germline ends. CDR1 and CDR2 (MNHEY, SVGEGT) derive from the germline V gene. There are many counts of this clonotype. Its antigen is still unknown. No much larger clone is present one base from it, and per-base qualities are unavailable. This TCR derives from a man between 18 and 35 years old with Graves' ophthalmopathy. The sequence links TRBV6-2 or TRBV6-3 to TRBJ1-1, with the D gene call left open. The source material was blood. In nucleotide form, the sequence is TGTGCCAGCAGTTACCCCGCACAGAAGACGAACACTGAAGCTTTCTTT. Its amino acids are CASSYPAQKTNTEAFF.